This TCR beta chain was sequenced during a study of shared clonotypes between healthy human individuals. Study-wide context: Three CD4 naive, three CD4 memory, two CD8 naive and one CD8 memory plate were used per donor.

The CDR3 loop spans 15 amino acids. With 7 bases clipped from V and 6 bases from J, the junction kept 12 bases outside the gene matches. Germline V gives CDR1 SGHTA, CDR2 FQGTGA. Clones were sequenced by immunoSEQ multiplex PCR, and TCRdb holds only the in-frame ones, with some missing. The table shows over a million clones, with roughly 96% occurring only once. The sequence came from a man aged 30-40 years in good health. The sample consisted of naive CD4+ T cells sorted from blood. The subset was: CD45RA+ positively selected. The chain links TRBV7-3 to TRBJ2-1; TRBD1 agrees at 7 bases. The CDR3 loop is CASTDGQVLLNEQFF. The CDR3 DNA sequence: TGTGCCAGCACCGACGGACAGGTCCTCCTCAATGAGCAGTTCTTC.